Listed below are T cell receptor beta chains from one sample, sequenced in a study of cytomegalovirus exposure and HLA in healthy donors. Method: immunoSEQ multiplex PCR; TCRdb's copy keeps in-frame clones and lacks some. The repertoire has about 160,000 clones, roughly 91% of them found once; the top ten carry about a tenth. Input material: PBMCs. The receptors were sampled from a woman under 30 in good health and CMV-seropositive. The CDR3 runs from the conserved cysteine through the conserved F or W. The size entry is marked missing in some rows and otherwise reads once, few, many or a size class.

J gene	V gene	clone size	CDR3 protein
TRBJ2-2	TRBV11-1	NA	CASSLTSGRGTGELFF
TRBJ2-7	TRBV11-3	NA	CASSLAGTTYEQYF
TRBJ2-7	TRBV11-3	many	CASSSGDYEQYF
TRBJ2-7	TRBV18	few	CASSQAGEGYEQYF
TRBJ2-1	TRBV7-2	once	CASSLHGLAGVGEQFF
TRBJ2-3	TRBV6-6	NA	CASRPGQYGGTQYF
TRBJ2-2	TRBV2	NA	CASTGTADSGELFF
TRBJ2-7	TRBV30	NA	CAWDRGASYEQYF
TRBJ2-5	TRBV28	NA	CASSLTGGRETQYF
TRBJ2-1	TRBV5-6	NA	CASSRIDLAGPRSNEQFF
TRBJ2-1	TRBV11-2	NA	CASSPGRRNAGEQFF
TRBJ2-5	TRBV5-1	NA	CASSPGHRETQYF
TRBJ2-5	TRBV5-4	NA	CASSPGVADQETQYF
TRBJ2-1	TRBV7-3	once	CASRIAGGRDEQFF
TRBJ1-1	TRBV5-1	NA	CASSSLKSGVWNTEAFF
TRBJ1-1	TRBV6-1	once	CASSGQGGVYTEAFF
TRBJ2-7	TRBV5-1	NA	CASSFRGGASGSGEQYF
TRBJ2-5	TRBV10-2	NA	CASSEGRLQETQYF
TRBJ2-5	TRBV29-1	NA	CSVELAGLGTQYF
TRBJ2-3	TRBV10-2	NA	CASSGLAGELSTDTQYF
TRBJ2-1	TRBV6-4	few	CASSDSGTGSYNEQFF
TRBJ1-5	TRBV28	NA	CASRETLTGSNSNQPQHF
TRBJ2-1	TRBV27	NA	CASVIGAEQFF